A single sample gave rise to the 3 T cell receptor beta chains below, sequenced in a study of blood T cell repertoires in COVID-19. The data were produced by immunoSEQ multiplex PCR, yet TCRdb's version contains in-frame clones alone and is incomplete. The repertoire includes 200,000 to 250,000 clones, around 80% of them detected once, and roughly 18% sits in the top ten. Source material: peripheral blood. The receptors shown here come from an elderly woman with active or convalescent COVID-19.

V is TRBV28 and J is TRBJ1-2, with TRBD1 identical over 7 bases. Germline assignment: CDR1 MDHEN and CDR2 SYDVKM. The CDR3 is 16 residues long. With 4 bases clipped from V and 4 bases from J, the junction kept 12 bases outside the gene matches. For the CDR3, the DNA is TGTGCCAGCAGTTACGTCGAGGGGGCATTGGGCTATGGCTACACCTTC. It yields the protein CASSYVEGALGYGYTF.

This clone was found a few times. The V and J genes are TRBV5-6 and TRBJ2-1; 7 bases line up with TRBD1. With 4 bases clipped from V and 5 bases from J, the junction kept 6 bases outside the gene matches. Germline V gene lookup returns CDR1 SGHDT and CDR2 YYEEEE. There are 14 residues in the CDR3. The CDR3 spells CASSRTGQDNEQFF. Here the CDR3 DNA reads TGTGCCAGCAGCCGGACAGGACAGGACAATGAGCAGTTCTTC.

The chain couples TRBV5-1 to TRBJ1-1; 9 bases are shared with TRBD1. The germline V gene has CDR1 SGHRS and CDR2 YFSETQ. The ends lost 3 bases at V and 1 base at J; junction bases unmatched: 4. The CDR3 length is 15 residues. This CDR3 reads CASSWGQGTNTEAFF. The CDR3 region has the DNA TGCGCCAGCAGCTGGGGACAGGGAACGAACACTGAAGCTTTCTTT. Supplemented by reference TRBV5-1 and TRBJ1-1, the full variable domain reads KAGVTQTPRYLIKTRGQQVTLSCSPISGHRSVSWYQQTPGQGLQFLFEYFSETQRNKGNFPGRFSGRQFSNSRSEMNVSTLELGDSALYLCASSWGQGTNTEAFFGQGTRLTVV.